The rows below give T cell receptor beta chains drawn from one sample of a study of radiotherapy plus CTLA-4 blockade in lung cancer. The table came from immunoSEQ multiplex PCR; TCRdb's copy has only in-frame clones and leaves some out. The sample has 24,000 or so clones, approximately 74% seen once; the top ten hold about 3%. The specimen was peripheral blood, collected from a patient treated with radiotherapy plus ipilimumab. Every receptor here comes from a human donor with non-small cell lung cancer whose response to radiotherapy plus ipilimumab could not be evaluated. CDR3s include the opening cysteine and the closing phenylalanine or tryptophan. Each record gives: V gene, J gene, clone size, D gene, CDR3 protein, CDR3 DNA. A D gene is named only where the DNA matches it firmly. Clone sizes are given selectively: once, few, many, or a class where the clone is expanded.

>TRBV9|TRBJ2-2|-|TRBD2
CASSVGGLAGTGELFF
TGTGCCAGCAGCGTGGGGGGTCTAGCGGGCACCGGGGAGCTGTTTTTT
>TRBV19|TRBJ2-6|once|TRBD1
CATRRKGQGNSGANVLTF
TGTGCCACAAGACGCAAGGGACAGGGGAACTCTGGGGCCAACGTCCTGACTTTC
>TRBV9|TRBJ2-5|once|TRBD2
CASSPQLAGGRQETQYF
TGTGCCAGCAGCCCTCAGCTAGCGGGAGGGCGTCAAGAGACCCAGTACTTC
>TRBV25-1|TRBJ2-2|-|-
CASRQGGVGELFF
TGTGCCAGCAGGCAGGGTGGCGTCGGGGAGCTGTTTTTT
>TRBV30|TRBJ2-7|-|TRBD2
CAWSEFGTSGSYEQYF
TGTGCCTGGAGTGAATTCGGGACTAGCGGATCCTACGAGCAGTACTTC
>TRBV27|TRBJ2-7|few|TRBD2
CASSLKGLGTYEQYF
TGTGCCAGCAGTTTAAAGGGACTAGGAACCTACGAGCAGTACTTC
>TRBV18|TRBJ1-1|-|-
CASSPMRTENTEAFF
TGTGCCAGCTCACCAATGCGCACAGAGAACACTGAAGCTTTCTTT
>TRBV5-1|TRBJ2-7|-|-
CASSLGQGGYEQYF
TGCGCCAGCAGCTTGGGGCAGGGTGGCTACGAGCAGTACTTC
>TRBV5-6|TRBJ2-3|-|-
CASSQPGQSIFTDTQYF
TGTGCCAGCAGCCAACCTGGGCAGAGTATTTTCACAGATACGCAGTATTTT
>TRBV7-8|TRBJ1-5|-|TRBD1
CASSPGRTGASKPQHF
TGTGCCAGCAGCCCAGGGAGGACAGGAGCAAGCAAGCCCCAGCATTTT
>TRBV28|TRBJ1-5|once|TRBD1
CASNNARTGISQPQHF
TGTGCCAGCAACAACGCGCGGACAGGGATAAGTCAGCCCCAGCATTTT
>TRBV7-2|TRBJ2-5|-|TRBD2
CASSYGAGSAQYF
TGTGCCAGCAGCTACGGAGCGGGGTCAGCCCAGTACTTC
>TRBV7-2|TRBJ2-5|-|TRBD2
CASSSLRGGLADQETQYF
TGTGCCAGCAGCTCCCTGCGGGGGGGACTAGCGGACCAAGAGACCCAGTACTTC
>TRBV5-1|TRBJ2-7|few|TRBD1
CASSMDRVGEQYF
TGCGCCAGCAGCATGGACAGGGTTGGGGAGCAGTACTTC
>TRBV7-2|TRBJ1-5|-|-
CASRNRELSNQPQHF
TGTGCCAGCAGAAACAGAGAATTAAGCAATCAGCCCCAGCATTTT
>TRBV29-1|TRBJ1-1|few|-
CGGTRQNTEAFF
TGCGGGGGGACCCGCCAGAACACTGAAGCTTTCTTT
>TRBV6-5|TRBJ1-1|-|-
CASRPSGRPLGIGFF
TGTGCCAGCAGACCTAGCGGACGGCCGCTCGGTATCGGTTTCTTT
>TRBV28|TRBJ2-7|-|TRBD1
CASSFPGQSYEQYF
TGTGCCAGCAGTTTCCCGGGACAGAGCTACGAGCAGTACTTC
>TRBV6-5|TRBJ1-3|few|TRBD1
CASRDRASGNTIYF
TGTGCCAGCAGGGACAGGGCCTCCGGAAACACCATATATTTT
>TRBV28|TRBJ2-2|-|TRBD2
CASSTRTSGLLANTGELFF
TGTGCCAGCAGTACGAGGACTAGCGGGCTGCTCGCGAACACCGGGGAGCTGTTTTTT
>TRBV5-1|TRBJ2-5|once|TRBD2
CASHSGRDQETQYF
TGCGCCAGCCATAGCGGGAGGGACCAAGAGACCCAGTACTTC
>TRBV27|TRBJ2-7|-|-
CASSLSGASSYEQYF
TGTGCCAGCAGTTTATCGGGGGCAAGCTCCTACGAGCAGTACTTC
>TRBV5-1|TRBJ1-4|-|-
CASSSGSGVTNEKLFF
TGCGCCAGCAGCTCTGGGAGTGGAGTCACTAATGAAAAACTGTTTTTT
>TRBV2|TRBJ1-4|-|-
CASSKSEKLFF
TGTGCCAGCAGTAAGAGTGAAAAACTGTTTTTT
>TRBV2|TRBJ1-2|-|-
CASSEMGQGSNYGYTF
TGTGCCAGCAGTGAAATGGGGCAGGGGTCGAACTATGGCTACACCTTC
>TRBV7-2|TRBJ2-3|-|TRBD2
CASSGRTSGMAVAQYF
TGTGCCAGCAGCGGTCGGACTAGCGGGATGGCGGTCGCGCAGTATTTT
>TRBV28|TRBJ1-5|-|-
CASSFLRGRLRNQPQHF
TGTGCCAGCAGTTTCCTTCGCGGCCGCCTCCGCAATCAGCCCCAGCATTTT
>TRBV5-6|TRBJ2-2|-|-
CASSLYLADTGELFF
TGTGCCAGCAGCTTGTATCTAGCAGACACCGGGGAGCTGTTTTTT
>TRBV6-6|TRBJ1-4|few|-
CATHRDEKLFF
TGTGCCACCCACAGGGATGAAAAACTGTTTTTT
>TRBV6-6|TRBJ2-5|-|TRBD2
CASGPGTSGSKQYF
TGTGCCAGCGGACCCGGGACTAGCGGAAGCAAGCAGTACTTC
>TRBV18|TRBJ1-4|-|TRBD1
CASSPPSTGVGEKLFF
TGTGCCAGCTCACCACCTTCAACAGGGGTCGGTGAAAAACTGTTTTTT